Included here is one T cell receptor (beta chain) sequence, with context. Trimming shortened V by 8 bases and J by 5 bases, and 12 bases separated the two germline ends. CDR3 length equals 12 residues. CDR1 is MGHDK, CDR2 SYGVNS, per germline. This specimen belongs to a study of T cell changes during pregnancy in multiple sclerosis. Sequencing used immunoSEQ multiplex PCR; TCRdb keeps in-frame clones, though not all of them. The table shows around 95,000 clones, with about 90% occurring only once. This TCR came from a female donor with multiple sclerosis, enrolled in a pregnancy study. The input for sequencing was peripheral blood, taken after pregnancy. The genes are TRBV25-1 and TRBJ1-1; TRBD1 is a possible D gene (5 bases). The CDR3 spells CASGWGGTEAFF. The CDR3 DNA is TGTGCCAGCGGATGGGGGGGGACTGAAGCTTTCTTT.